Listed below are T cell receptor beta chains from one sample, sequenced in a study of blood T cell repertoires in COVID-19. TCRdb's copy holds only in-frame clones and misses some; the assay was immunoSEQ multiplex PCR. The sample includes a few hundred thousand clones, roughly 86% of them seen just once. Sequencing was done on a sample of peripheral blood. Receptor source: a woman in her 50s with acute or convalescent COVID-19. Each CDR3 is given with its conserved first and last residue. Fields, in order: J gene, D gene, CDR3 length, clone size, V gene, CDR3 protein, CDR3 DNA. A D gene is named only where the DNA matches it firmly. Clone size is stated in some rows and not others, as once, few, many or a class when expanded.

TRBJ2-7 TRBD1 14 once TRBV6-5 CASSRDREAYEQYF TGTGCCAGCAGTCGTGACAGGGAAGCCTACGAGCAGTACTTC
TRBJ2-5 . 14 once TRBV4-2 CASSHGYRLETQYF TGTGCCAGCAGCCACGGGTACCGCTTGGAGACCCAGTACTTC
TRBJ1-1 . 16 . TRBV5-1 CASSLVWTRGGTEAFF TGCGCCAGCAGCTTGGTCTGGACCAGGGGAGGGACGGAAGCTTTCTTT
TRBJ2-7 TRBD2 14 . TRBV2 CASSVRSGSSEQYF TGTGCCAGCAGTGTCCGCAGCGGGAGTAGCGAGCAGTACTTC
TRBJ2-7 TRBD2 22 few TRBV3-1/TRBV3-2 CASSRPGLAGGWSTPSSYEQYF TGTGCCAGCAGCCGACCGGGACTAGCGGGAGGGTGGTCAACTCCAAGCTCCTACGAGCAGTACTTC
TRBJ1-2 TRBD1 13 . TRBV28 CASRFRGTNGYTF TGTGCCAGCAGATTCAGGGGGACCAATGGCTACACCTTC
TRBJ2-7 TRBD2 15 . TRBV11-2 CASSSTSGSSYEQYF TGTGCCAGCAGCTCTACTAGCGGGTCTTCCTACGAGCAGTACTTC
TRBJ2-1 . 15 . TRBV10-2 CASSASRGYEVEQFF TGCGCCAGCAGCGCCAGTCGGGGTTATGAGGTTGAGCAGTTCTTC
TRBJ2-3 TRBD1 15 . TRBV7-9 CASSLLTGGTDTQYF TGTGCCAGCAGCCTATTGACAGGGGGCACAGATACGCAGTATTTT
TRBJ2-1 TRBD1 14 . TRBV28 CASSLGTGIRILFF TGTGCCAGCAGTTTGGGGACAGGGATTCGTATTCTGTTCTTC
TRBJ2-1 TRBD2 13 . TRBV30 CAWSGTSYNEQFF TGTGCCTGGAGCGGGACTAGCTACAATGAGCAGTTCTTC